The rows below give T cell receptor beta chains drawn from one sample of a study of OX40 agonist ivuxolimab in advanced cancers. Sequenced by immunoSEQ multiplex PCR; TCRdb stores in-frame clones only, minus some. Of 50,000 to 65,000 clones listed, about 89% are singletons. The specimen was CD4+ or CD8+ T cells sorted from blood, collected in a trial of the OX40 agonist ivuxolimab. These TCRs come from an adult with an advanced solid tumor such as melanoma, head and neck, liver or kidney cancer. Both conserved end residues are part of each CDR3. The D gene is left open where the match is weak. Where a row states a size, it is once, few, many or the class of an expanded clone; other rows omit it.

>-|TRBJ2-1|TRBV28|TRBD1|19
TGTGCCAGCAGTTGGGCCCCGACCGGGACAGCCCTAGGGTACAATGAGCAGTTCTTC
CASSWAPTGTALGYNEQFF
>-|TRBJ2-1|TRBV5-1|TRBD1|14
TGCGCCAGCAGCTCAGGACAGGGGGAGGATGAGCAGTTCTTC
CASSSGQGEDEQFF
>-|TRBJ1-5|TRBV28|-|13
TGTGCCAGCAGTTACCAAATCAGGGAGCCCCAGCATTTT
CASSYQIREPQHF
>few|TRBJ1-1|TRBV6-4|TRBD1|14
TGTGCCAGCAGTGACACCTCCAGGGGGACTGAAGCTTTCTTT
CASSDTSRGTEAFF
>once|TRBJ2-5|TRBV4-1|TRBD2|15
TGCGCCAGCAGCCAAGGGGGGACTAGCGTCGAGACCCAGTACTTC
CASSQGGTSVETQYF
>-|TRBJ1-1|TRBV19|-|15
TGTGCCAGTAGGATAGAGCCCCTCATGAACACTGAAGCTTTCTTT
CASRIEPLMNTEAFF
>-|TRBJ2-1|TRBV7-2|TRBD1|17
TGTGCCAGCAGCCCGCGACAGGGCCGAAGGGATTACAATGAGCAGTTCTTC
CASSPRQGRRDYNEQFF
>-|TRBJ2-3|TRBV11-3|-|14
TGTGCCAGCAGCTTGGGCGCATACACAGATACGCAGTATTTT
CASSLGAYTDTQYF
>once|TRBJ2-1|TRBV29-1|-|14
TGCAGCGTTGCCCCTCTTAGCTCCTACAATGAGCAGTTCTTC
CSVAPLSSYNEQFF
>-|TRBJ1-2|TRBV19|TRBD1|15
TGTGCCAGTAGTATAGTCCCCGGGACAGGGGGCAACTACACCTTC
CASSIVPGTGGNYTF
>-|TRBJ2-5|TRBV4-1|-|13
TGCGCCAGCAGCCAAGCCCCCACAGAGACCCAGTACTTC
CASSQAPTETQYF
>-|TRBJ2-1|TRBV7-2|TRBD2|15
TGTGCCAGCAGCCGTCGACTAGCGGGTATAAATGAGCAGTTCTTC
CASSRRLAGINEQFF
>-|TRBJ2-7|TRBV2|-|14
TGTGCCAGCAATTCCCGACAAATCACCTACGAGCAGTACTTC
CASNSRQITYEQYF
>-|TRBJ1-3|TRBV5-4|-|15
TGTGCCAGCAGCCAGCAGGGACTGTCTGGAAACACCATATATTTT
CASSQQGLSGNTIYF
>-|TRBJ2-1|TRBV6-1|TRBD2|13
TGTGCCAGCAGGCTAGCGGGAGGGGCTGAGCAGTTCTTC
CASRLAGGAEQFF
>-|TRBJ1-2|TRBV6-1|-|13
TGTGCCAGCAGTGTTAGGGGATCAGGAGGCTACACCTTC
CASSVRGSGGYTF
>-|TRBJ1-5|TRBV4-1|-|18
TGCGCCAGCAGCCAAGGTGAGGGACCTCCTTTGGGCAATCAGCCCCAGCATTTT
CASSQGEGPPLGNQPQHF
>-|TRBJ2-5|TRBV7-2|-|14
TGTGCCAGCAGCTATGCAGGGGCCGGAGAGACCCAGTACTTC
CASSYAGAGETQYF
>few|TRBJ1-5|TRBV19|TRBD1|14
TGTGCCAGTAAAGGACAGGGGGCAAGACAGCCCCAGCATTTT
CASKGQGARQPQHF
>-|TRBJ1-1|TRBV5-1|-|15
TGCGCCAGCAGCTTGGCCGTAGTGGGACCCACTGAAGCTTTCTTT
CASSLAVVGPTEAFF
>once|TRBJ1-6|TRBV18|TRBD1|15
TGTGCCAGCTCACGGGTGACCGGGACAGGGGCAACCCTCCACTTT
CASSRVTGTGATLHF
>-|TRBJ1-1|TRBV6-1|TRBD1|12
TGTGCCAGCAGTGAAACAGGGGGTGAAGCTTTCTTT
CASSETGGEAFF
>-|TRBJ1-6|TRBV19|-|15
TGTGCCAGTAGTATCAGCGGGTTCTATAATTCACCCCTCCACTTT
CASSISGFYNSPLHF
>-|TRBJ2-5|TRBV7-3|-|13
TGTGCCAGCAGTCGCGGGATTGCGGAGACCCAGTACTTC
CASSRGIAETQYF
>once|TRBJ2-3|TRBV19|-|16
TGTGCCAGTAGTATAGTTAGGGACGGATACACAGATACGCAGTATTTT
CASSIVRDGYTDTQYF
>once|TRBJ1-3|TRBV11-3|-|17
TGTGCCAGCAGCCCAAGAGACAACAGGGCGGGGGGAAACACCATATATTTT
CASSPRDNRAGGNTIYF
>-|TRBJ2-7|TRBV7-2|-|13
TGTGCCAGCAGCTTAGAGGACCGTCTTTCGCAGTACTTC
CASSLEDRLSQYF
>-|TRBJ1-5|TRBV30|-|15
TGTGCCTGGAGTGTTCTAAGGACACCGAATCAGCCCCAGCATTTT
CAWSVLRTPNQPQHF
>-|TRBJ1-1|TRBV7-9|-|15
TGTGCCAGCAGCCTAGGGGGGGCGCCGGACACTGAAGCTTTCTTT
CASSLGGAPDTEAFF
>once|TRBJ1-6|TRBV9|-|15
TGTGCCAGCAGCGTAGGGCGGCAATTCAATTCACCCCTCCACTTT
CASSVGRQFNSPLHF
>-|TRBJ1-1|TRBV7-2|-|15
TGTGCCAGCAGCTTACCCCCAGGCCTGGGCACTGAAGCTTTCTTT
CASSLPPGLGTEAFF
>-|TRBJ1-1|TRBV27|-|14
TGTGCCAGCAGTTTAATAGGGGGAGGCACTGAAGCTTTCTTT
CASSLIGGGTEAFF
>-|TRBJ2-3|TRBV5-1|TRBD1|16
TGCGCCAGCAGCTTCTCGGGACAGGGGTTCACAGATACGCAGTATTTT
CASSFSGQGFTDTQYF
>-|TRBJ2-1|TRBV29-1|-|8
TGCAGCGTTGACCCCGCGTTCTTC
CSVDPAFF
>-|TRBJ1-3|TRBV30|-|14
TGTGCCTGGAGTGTAGGAAACTCTGGAAACACCATATATTTT
CAWSVGNSGNTIYF
>-|TRBJ1-1|TRBV6-5|-|15
TGTGCCAGCAGGCCAGCTGGTGGCAGGGCGACTGAAGCTTTCTTT
CASRPAGGRATEAFF
>once|TRBJ2-3|TRBV10-1|-|16
TGCGCCAGCAGTGAGTCCCGTCCAGGGGCATCAGATACGCAGTATTTT
CASSESRPGASDTQYF
>-|TRBJ2-3|TRBV18|-|16
TGTGCCAGCTCACCATATCTGGCACTGGACACAGATACGCAGTATTTT
CASSPYLALDTDTQYF
>-|TRBJ2-7|TRBV5-1|-|15
TGCGCCAGCAGCCCGAGGGACCACACTTTCTACGAGCAGTACTTC
CASSPRDHTFYEQYF
>-|TRBJ1-2|TRBV7-2|-|14
TGTGCCAGCAGCTTATTGTTGGGTATCTATGGCTACACCTTC
CASSLLLGIYGYTF
>-|TRBJ2-1|TRBV19|-|15
TGTGCCAGTAGTATAGGGACAGTATCCTACAATGAGCAGTTCTTC
CASSIGTVSYNEQFF
>-|TRBJ2-6|TRBV18|-|15
TGTGCCAGCTCACCACAGGTCTCTGGGGCCAACGTCCTGACTTTC
CASSPQVSGANVLTF
>-|TRBJ1-1|TRBV15|-|13
TGTGCCACCAGCAGAGATGGGGAGTTAGGAGCTTTCTTT
CATSRDGELGAFF
>-|TRBJ1-1|TRBV30|-|11
TGTGCCTGGAGTAGGAACACTGAAGCTTTCTTT
CAWSRNTEAFF
>-|TRBJ2-5|TRBV7-2|-|13
TGTGCCAGCAGCTTATCTTGGTGGGAGACCCAGTACTTC
CASSLSWWETQYF
>-|TRBJ1-6|TRBV6-6|TRBD1|14
TGTGCCAGCAAGAAACAGGGGGCAGATTCACCCCTCCACTTT
CASKKQGADSPLHF
>-|TRBJ2-3|TRBV7-9|-|10
TGTGCCTCATCCCAGAATACGCAGTATTTT
CASSQNTQYF
>few|TRBJ2-5|TRBV18|-|13
TGTGCCAGCTCACCAGGGTTAGGGGAGACCCAGTACTTC
CASSPGLGETQYF
>-|TRBJ2-7|TRBV6-5|-|14
TGTGCCAGCAGTCTTCAGGAGGGCCGACACGAGCAGTACTTC
CASSLQEGRHEQYF
>-|TRBJ1-6|TRBV7-2|-|13
TGTGCCAGCAGCTTAGTAATCGGGGAAACTCTCCACTTT
CASSLVIGETLHF
>-|TRBJ2-3|TRBV4-1|-|15
TGCGCCAGCAGCCAAGCCGGGACCCGGACAGATACGCAGTATTTT
CASSQAGTRTDTQYF
>-|TRBJ2-2|TRBV7-9|-|13
TGTGCCAGCAGTGCCCGCGGCACCGGGGAGCTGTTTTTT
CASSARGTGELFF
>-|TRBJ1-2|TRBV5-6|-|13
TGTGCCAGCAGCATACAGGGATCCTATGGCTACACCTTC
CASSIQGSYGYTF
>-|TRBJ2-7|TRBV18|TRBD1|15
TGTGCCAGCTCACTGACCGGGACAGGGGAATACGAGCAGTACTTC
CASSLTGTGEYEQYF
>once|TRBJ2-5|TRBV6-1|TRBD1|15
TGTGCCAGCAGTGAGATGACAGGGGGGAAAGAGACCCAGTACTTC
CASSEMTGGKETQYF
>-|TRBJ2-7|TRBV7-9|-|13
TGTGCCAGCAGCTTATGGGGTAGCTACGAGCAGTACTTC
CASSLWGSYEQYF
>-|TRBJ1-1|TRBV5-5|TRBD1|19
TGTGCCAGCAGCTTGGTGATTTGGACAGGGGGCGCCTTGGGCACTGAAGCTTTCTTT
CASSLVIWTGGALGTEAFF
>-|TRBJ2-1|TRBV29-1|-|13
TGCAGCGTTCCTCAGGGGCCTTACAATGAGCAGTTCTTC
CSVPQGPYNEQFF
>-|TRBJ1-2|TRBV19|-|15
TGTGCCAGTAGTTTGGCAGGTTTAGCTAACTATGGCTACACCTTC
CASSLAGLANYGYTF
>-|TRBJ2-6|TRBV9|-|17
TGTGCCAGCAGCGTAGAAAGTCGTTTCTCTGGGGCCAACGTCCTGACTTTC
CASSVESRFSGANVLTF